This TCR beta chain was retrieved from a study of Graves' ophthalmopathy and Graves' hyperthyroidism. Turning to the study itself: Ophthalmopathy not arising within 18 months of follow-up defined hyperthyroidism as stable. Overall study results and limits: A 13-signature model separated ophthalmopathy from stable hyperthyroidism, around 90% sensitivity, about 81% specificity.

Amplification of TCR beta CDR3 regions used RNA transcripts. First-round RT-PCR employed HTBI primers, with a second-round multiplex PCR after it. TCRdb passed the multiplex PCR reads through MiXCR, listing each CDR3 protein once. The sample lists roughly 600,000 distinct CDR3 sequences, approximately 35% occurring once. The germline CDR1 and CDR2 sequences are MNHEY and SVGAGI. There are 15 residues in the CDR3. J lost 0 bases, V lost 5 bases, and 7 bases had no gene match. Patients newly diagnosed with hyperthyroidism, under 2 months' duration, were aged 18 to 65, the study reports. Ten or more counts support this clonotype. Antigen specificity is unknown.

V gene TRBV6-5 combines with J gene TRBJ2-7; 7 nucleotides line up with TRBD1. This receptor was obtained from an adult man with Graves' hyperthyroidism. Sequencing input: peripheral blood or thyroid tissue (not recorded which). The CDR3 coding sequence is TGTGCCAGCAGTCGGGACAGTACCTACTCCTACGAGCAGTACTTC. Translating it yields CASSRDSTYSYEQYF.